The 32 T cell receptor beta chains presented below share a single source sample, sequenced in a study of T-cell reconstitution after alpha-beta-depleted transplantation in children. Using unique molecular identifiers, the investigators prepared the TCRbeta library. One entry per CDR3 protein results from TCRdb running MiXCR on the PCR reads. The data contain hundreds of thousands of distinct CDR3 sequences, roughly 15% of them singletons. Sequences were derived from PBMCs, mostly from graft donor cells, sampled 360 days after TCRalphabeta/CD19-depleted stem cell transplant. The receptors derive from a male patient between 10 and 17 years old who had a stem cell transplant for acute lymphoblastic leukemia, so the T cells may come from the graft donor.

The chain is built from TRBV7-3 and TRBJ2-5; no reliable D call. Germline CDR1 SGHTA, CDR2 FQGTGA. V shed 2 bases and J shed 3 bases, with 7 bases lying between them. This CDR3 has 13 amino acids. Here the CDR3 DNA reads TGTGCCAGCAGCTTACTTGCGAAAGAGACCCAGTACTTC. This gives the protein CASSLLAKETQYF.

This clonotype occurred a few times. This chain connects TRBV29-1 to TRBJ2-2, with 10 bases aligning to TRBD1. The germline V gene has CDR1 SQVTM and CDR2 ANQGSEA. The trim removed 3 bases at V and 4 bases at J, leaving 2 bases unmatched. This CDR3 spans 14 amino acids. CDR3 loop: CSVERTGGTGELFF. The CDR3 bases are TGCAGCGTTGAGCGGACAGGGGGCACCGGGGAGCTGTTTTTT.

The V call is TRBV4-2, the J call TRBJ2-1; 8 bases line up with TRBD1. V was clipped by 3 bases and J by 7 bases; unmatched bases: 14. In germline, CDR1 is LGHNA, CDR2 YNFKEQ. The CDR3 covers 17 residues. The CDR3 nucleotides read TGTGCCAGCAGCCATACGAACAGGGGGAGTTTTTCAAATGAGCAGTTCTTC. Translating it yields CASSHTNRGSFSNEQFF.

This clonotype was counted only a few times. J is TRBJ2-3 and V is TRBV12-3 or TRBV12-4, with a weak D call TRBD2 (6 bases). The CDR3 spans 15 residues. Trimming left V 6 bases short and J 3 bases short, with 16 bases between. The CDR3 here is CASSQDAGPTDTQYF. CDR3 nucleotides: TGTGCCAGCAGCCAAGACGCGGGACCTACAGATACGCAGTATTTT.

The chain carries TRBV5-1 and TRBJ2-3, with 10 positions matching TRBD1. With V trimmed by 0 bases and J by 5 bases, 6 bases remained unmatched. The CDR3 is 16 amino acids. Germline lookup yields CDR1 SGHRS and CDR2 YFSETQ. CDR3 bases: TGCGCCAGCAGCTTGGGAGACAGGGGGCTGTTAGATACGCAGTATTTT. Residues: CASSLGDRGLLDTQYF.

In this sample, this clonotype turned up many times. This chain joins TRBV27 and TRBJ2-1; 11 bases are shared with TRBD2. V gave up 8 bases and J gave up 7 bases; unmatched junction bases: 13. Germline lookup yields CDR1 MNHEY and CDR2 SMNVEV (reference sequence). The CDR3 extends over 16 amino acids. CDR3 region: CASQDALAGVENEQFF. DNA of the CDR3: TGTGCCAGCCAGGACGCACTAGCGGGAGTTGAGAATGAGCAGTTCTTC.

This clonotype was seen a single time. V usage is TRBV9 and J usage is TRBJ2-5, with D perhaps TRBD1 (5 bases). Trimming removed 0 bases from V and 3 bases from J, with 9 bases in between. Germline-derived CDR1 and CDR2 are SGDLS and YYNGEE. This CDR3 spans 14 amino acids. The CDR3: CASSVGSGKETQYF. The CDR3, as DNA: TGTGCCAGCAGCGTAGGGTCAGGGAAAGAGACCCAGTACTTC.

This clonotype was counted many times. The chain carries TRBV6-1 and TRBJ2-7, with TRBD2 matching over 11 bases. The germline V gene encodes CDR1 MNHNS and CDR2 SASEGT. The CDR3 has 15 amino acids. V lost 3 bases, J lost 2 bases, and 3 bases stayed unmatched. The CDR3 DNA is TGTGCCAGCAGTGACCATAGCGGGAGGGCCTACGAGCAGTACTTC. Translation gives CASSDHSGRAYEQYF.

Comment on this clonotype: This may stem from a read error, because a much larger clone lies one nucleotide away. The CDR3 DNA reads as TGTGCCAGCAGAACCGGCGCCACCGGGGAGCTGTTTTTT. Its protein product is CASRTGATGELFF. This chain links TRBV6-1 with TRBJ2-2; no definite D call. The V gene lost 6 bases and the J gene lost 4 bases, with 9 bases spanning the gap. The CDR3 runs to 13 residues. Germline lookup yields CDR1 MNHNS and CDR2 SASEGT.

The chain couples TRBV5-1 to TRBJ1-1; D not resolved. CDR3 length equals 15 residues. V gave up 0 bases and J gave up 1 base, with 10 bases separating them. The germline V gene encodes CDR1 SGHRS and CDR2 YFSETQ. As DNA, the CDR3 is TGCGCCAGCAGCTTGGCCAGGTTTAGGAACACTGAAGCTTTCTTT. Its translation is CASSLARFRNTEAFF.

Written as DNA, the CDR3 is TGTGCCACCAGTGGGATGACAGGAGTACGAAACTATGGCTACACCTTC. This encodes CATSGMTGVRNYGYTF. The V gene is TRBV24-1, the J gene TRBJ1-2, with D possibly being TRBD1 (6 bases). V was shortened by 5 bases and J by 2 bases, with 17 bases between the two germline ends. This CDR3 has 16 residues. Germline V gives CDR1 KGHDR, CDR2 SFDVKD.

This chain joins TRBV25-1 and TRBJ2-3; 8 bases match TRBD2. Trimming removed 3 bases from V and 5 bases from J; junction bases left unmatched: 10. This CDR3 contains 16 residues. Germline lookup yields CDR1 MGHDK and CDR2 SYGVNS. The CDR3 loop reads CASSDRLGRAQDTQYF. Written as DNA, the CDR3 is TGTGCCAGCAGTGATCGACTCGGGAGGGCCCAAGATACGCAGTATTTT. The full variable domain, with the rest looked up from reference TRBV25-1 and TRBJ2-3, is EADIYQTPRYLVIGTGKKITLECSQTMGHDKMYWYQQDPGMELHLIHYSYGVNSTEKGDLSSESTVSRIRTEHFPLTLESARPSHTSQYLCASSDRLGRAQDTQYFGPGTRLTVL.

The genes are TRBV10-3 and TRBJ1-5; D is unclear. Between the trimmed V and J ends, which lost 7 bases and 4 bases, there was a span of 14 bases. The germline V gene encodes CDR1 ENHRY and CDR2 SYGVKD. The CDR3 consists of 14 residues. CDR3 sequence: CAITDPAGNQPQHF. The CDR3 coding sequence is TGTGCCATCACCGACCCGGCAGGTAATCAGCCCCAGCATTTT.

The DNA for the CDR3 is TGTGCCAGCAGTCAAACCGACAGGGGGCGCGGGCAGCCCCAGCATTTT. As protein: CASSQTDRGRGQPQHF. The chain combines TRBV12-3 or TRBV12-4 with TRBJ1-5, with TRBD1 matching 10 bases. The J segment lost 7 bases and the V segment lost 5 bases, leaving 11 bases of the junction unmatched. This CDR3 comprises 16 residues.

Here the CDR3 DNA reads TGTGCCACCAGCAGAGATTTGACAGAATTGGTAAATGAAAAACTGTTTTTT. Amino acid sequence: CATSRDLTELVNEKLFF. This chain uses TRBV15 with TRBJ1-4, with D tentatively TRBD1 (5 bases). The CDR3 spans 17 residues. Per the germline V gene, CDR1 is LNHNV and CDR2 is YYDKDF (reference sequence). V gave up 0 bases and J gave up 5 bases, with 16 bases separating them. The full variable domain, completed using reference TRBV15 and TRBJ1-4, is DAMVIQNPRYQVTQFGKPVTLSCSQTLNHNVMYWYQQKSSQAPKLLFHYYDKDFNNEADTPDNFQSRRPNTSFCFLDIRSPGLGDTAMYLCATSRDLTELVNEKLFFGSGTQLSVL.

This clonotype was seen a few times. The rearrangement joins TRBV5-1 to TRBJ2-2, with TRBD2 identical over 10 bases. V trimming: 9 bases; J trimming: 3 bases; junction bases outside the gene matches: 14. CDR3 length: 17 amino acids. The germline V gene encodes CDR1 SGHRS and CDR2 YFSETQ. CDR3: CATRSGRAVMDTGELFF. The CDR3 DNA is TGCGCCACCCGAAGCGGGAGGGCCGTTATGGACACCGGGGAGCTGTTTTTT. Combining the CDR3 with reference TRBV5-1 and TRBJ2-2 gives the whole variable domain KAGVTQTPRYLIKTRGQQVTLSCSPISGHRSVSWYQQTPGQGLQFLFEYFSETQRNKGNFPGRFSGRQFSNSRSEMNVSTLELGDSALYLCATRSGRAVMDTGELFFGEGSRLTVL.

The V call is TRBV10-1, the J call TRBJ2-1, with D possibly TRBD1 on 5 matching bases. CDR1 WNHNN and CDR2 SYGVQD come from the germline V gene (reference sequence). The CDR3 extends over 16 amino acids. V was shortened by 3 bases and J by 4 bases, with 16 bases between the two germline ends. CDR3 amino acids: CASSDPQGSVYNEQFF. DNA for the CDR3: TGCGCCAGCAGTGATCCCCAGGGTTCGGTATACAATGAGCAGTTCTTC.

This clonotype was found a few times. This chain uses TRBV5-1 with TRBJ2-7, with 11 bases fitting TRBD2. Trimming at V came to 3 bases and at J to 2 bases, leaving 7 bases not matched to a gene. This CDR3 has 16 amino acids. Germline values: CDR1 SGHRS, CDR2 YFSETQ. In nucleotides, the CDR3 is TGCGCCAGCAGCTCGGTAGCGGGAGGGGGGGCCTACGAGCAGTACTTC. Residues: CASSSVAGGGAYEQYF.

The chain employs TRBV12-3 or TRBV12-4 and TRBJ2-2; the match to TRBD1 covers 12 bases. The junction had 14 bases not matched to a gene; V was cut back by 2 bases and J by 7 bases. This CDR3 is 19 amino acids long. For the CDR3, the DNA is TGTGCCAGCAGTTTACTATTTGGGACAGGGGGCTATGGCATCGGGGAGCTGTTTTTT. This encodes CASSLLFGTGGYGIGELFF.

CDR3 coding DNA: TGTGCCAGCAGCCAAATGGGGTACGGGGCCGACGAGCAGTACTTC. Translating it yields CASSQMGYGADEQYF. V gene TRBV4-2 combines with J gene TRBJ2-7, with D possibly called TRBD1 or TRBD2 (5 bases each). The V end lost 2 bases, the J end lost 5 bases, and 16 bases lay between the germline ends. The CDR3 has 15 residues. The germline CDR1 and CDR2 sequences are LGHNA and YNFKEQ.

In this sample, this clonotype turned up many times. CDR3 protein: CSVEKTSGRNTYEQYF. The CDR3 nucleotides read TGCAGCGTTGAAAAGACTAGCGGGAGAAACACCTACGAGCAGTACTTC. The chain combines TRBV29-1 with TRBJ2-7; 12 nucleotides match TRBD2. The CDR3 is 16 residues long. After removal of 2 bases from V and 2 bases from J, the junction contained 7 bases not matched to a gene. Looked up from germline, CDR1 is SQVTM and CDR2 is ANQGSEA.

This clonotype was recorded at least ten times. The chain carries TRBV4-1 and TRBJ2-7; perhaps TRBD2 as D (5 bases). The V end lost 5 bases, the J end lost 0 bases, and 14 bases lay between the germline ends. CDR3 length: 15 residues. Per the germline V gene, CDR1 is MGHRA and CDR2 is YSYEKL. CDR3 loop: CASSFSAESSYEQYF. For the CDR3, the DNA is TGCGCCAGCAGCTTTAGCGCCGAGAGCTCCTACGAGCAGTACTTC.

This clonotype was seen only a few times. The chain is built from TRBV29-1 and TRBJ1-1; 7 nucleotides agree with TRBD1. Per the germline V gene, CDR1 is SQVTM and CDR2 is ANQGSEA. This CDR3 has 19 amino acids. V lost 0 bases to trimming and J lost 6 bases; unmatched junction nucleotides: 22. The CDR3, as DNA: TGCAGCGTTGAAGAGCCGGGAAGGGGACAGACTACCCTTTGGGCTGAAGCTTTCTTT. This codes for CSVEEPGRGQTTLWAEAFF.

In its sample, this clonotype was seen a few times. The CDR3 region is CASSPGLSSYEQYF. CDR3 DNA: TGTGCCAGTAGTCCGGGACTATCCTCATACGAGCAGTACTTC. This sequence joins TRBV19 and TRBJ2-7; 7 nucleotides align to TRBD2. Germline-derived CDR1 and CDR2 are LNHDA and SQIVND (reference sequence). The CDR3 runs 14 residues. Unmatched junction bases numbered 8, after V lost 5 bases and J lost 4 bases.

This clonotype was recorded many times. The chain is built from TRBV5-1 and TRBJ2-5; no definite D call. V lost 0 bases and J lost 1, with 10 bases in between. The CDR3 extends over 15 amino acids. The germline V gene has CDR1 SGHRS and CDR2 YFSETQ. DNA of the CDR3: TGCGCCAGCAGCTTGGTACCAGGTCCCCAAGAGACCCAGTACTTC. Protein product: CASSLVPGPQETQYF.

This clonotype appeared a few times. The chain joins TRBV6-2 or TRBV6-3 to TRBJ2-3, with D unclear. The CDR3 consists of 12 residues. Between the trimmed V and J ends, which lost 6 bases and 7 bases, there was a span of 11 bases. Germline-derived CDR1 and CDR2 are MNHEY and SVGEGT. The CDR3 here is CASRPKRNTQYF. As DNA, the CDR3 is TGTGCCAGCAGACCCAAGCGTAATACGCAGTATTTT.

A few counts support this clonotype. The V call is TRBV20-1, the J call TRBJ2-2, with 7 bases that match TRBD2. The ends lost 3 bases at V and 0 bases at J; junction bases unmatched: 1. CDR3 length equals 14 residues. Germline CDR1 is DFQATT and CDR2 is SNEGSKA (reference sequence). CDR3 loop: CSARTSSNTGELFF. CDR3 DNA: TGCAGTGCTAGGACTAGCTCGAACACCGGGGAGCTGTTTTTT.

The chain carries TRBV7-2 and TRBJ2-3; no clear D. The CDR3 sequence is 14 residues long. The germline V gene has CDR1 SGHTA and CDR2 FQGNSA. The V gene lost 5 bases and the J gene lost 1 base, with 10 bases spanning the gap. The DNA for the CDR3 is TGTGCCAGCAGCCCCCACTCGGGCACAGATACGCAGTATTTT. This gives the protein CASSPHSGTDTQYF.

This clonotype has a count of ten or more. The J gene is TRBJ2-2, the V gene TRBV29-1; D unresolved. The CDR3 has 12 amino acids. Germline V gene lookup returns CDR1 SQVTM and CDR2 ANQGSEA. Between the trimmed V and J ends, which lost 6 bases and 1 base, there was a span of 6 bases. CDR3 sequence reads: CSVVRNTGELFF. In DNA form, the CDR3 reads TGCAGCGTCGTCCGGAACACCGGGGAGCTGTTTTTT.

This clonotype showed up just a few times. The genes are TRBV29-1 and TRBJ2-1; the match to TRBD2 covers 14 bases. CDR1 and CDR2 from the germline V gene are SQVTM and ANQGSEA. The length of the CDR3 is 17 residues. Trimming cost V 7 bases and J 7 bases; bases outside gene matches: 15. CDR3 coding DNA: TGCAGCGCGACTTTTGGACTAGCGGGAGGAGGGGGTAATGAGCAGTTCTTC. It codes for CSATFGLAGGGGNEQFF.

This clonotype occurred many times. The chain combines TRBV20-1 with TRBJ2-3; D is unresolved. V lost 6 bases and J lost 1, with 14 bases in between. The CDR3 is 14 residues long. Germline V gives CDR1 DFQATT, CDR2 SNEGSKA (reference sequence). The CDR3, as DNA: TGCAGTGCGCCCTTGGGAACCGGCACAGATACGCAGTATTTT. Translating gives CSAPLGTGTDTQYF.

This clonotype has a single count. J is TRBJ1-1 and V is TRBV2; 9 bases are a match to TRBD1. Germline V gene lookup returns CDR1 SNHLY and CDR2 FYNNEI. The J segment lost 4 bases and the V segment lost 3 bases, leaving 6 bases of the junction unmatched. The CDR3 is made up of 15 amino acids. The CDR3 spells CASSDRQGEGTEAFF. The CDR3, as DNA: TGTGCCAGCAGTGACAGACAGGGGGAGGGCACTGAAGCTTTCTTT. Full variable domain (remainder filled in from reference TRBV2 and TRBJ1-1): EPEVTQTPSHQVTQMGQEVILRCVPISNHLYFYWYRQILGQKVEFLVSFYNNEISEKSEIFDDQFSVERPDGSNFTLKIRSTKLEDSAMYFCASSDRQGEGTEAFFGQGTRLTVV.